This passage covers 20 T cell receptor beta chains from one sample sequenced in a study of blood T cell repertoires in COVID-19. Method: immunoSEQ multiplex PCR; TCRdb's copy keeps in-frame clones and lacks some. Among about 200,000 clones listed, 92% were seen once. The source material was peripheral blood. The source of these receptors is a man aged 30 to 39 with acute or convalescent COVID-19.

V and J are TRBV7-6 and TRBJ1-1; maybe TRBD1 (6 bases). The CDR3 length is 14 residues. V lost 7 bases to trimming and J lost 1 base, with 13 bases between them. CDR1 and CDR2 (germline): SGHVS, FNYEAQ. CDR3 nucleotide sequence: TGTGCCAGCACCCGGACAGTAAAGAACACTGAAGCTTTCTTT. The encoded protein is CASTRTVKNTEAFF.

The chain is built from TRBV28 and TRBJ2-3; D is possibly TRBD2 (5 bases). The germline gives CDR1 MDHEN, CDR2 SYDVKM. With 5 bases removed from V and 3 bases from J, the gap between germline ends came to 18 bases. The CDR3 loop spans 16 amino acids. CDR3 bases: TGTGCCAGCAGTGCCCCCCGAGCGGCGTCAACAGATACGCAGTATTTT. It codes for CASSAPRAASTDTQYF.

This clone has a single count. The CDR3 here is CASSQAGSRNEQFF. CDR3 sequence (DNA): TGCGCCAGCAGCCAAGCGGGATCTCGCAATGAGCAGTTCTTC. The chain employs TRBV4-1 and TRBJ2-1; D may be TRBD2 (5 bases). This CDR3 is built from 14 residues. Trimming cost V 1 base and J 6 bases, with 10 bases left between them. CDR1 and CDR2 (germline): MGHRA, YSYEKL.

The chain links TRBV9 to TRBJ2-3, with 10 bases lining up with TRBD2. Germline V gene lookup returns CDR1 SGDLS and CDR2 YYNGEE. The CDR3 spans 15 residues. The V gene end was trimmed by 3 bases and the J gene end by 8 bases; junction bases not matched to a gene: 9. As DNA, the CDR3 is TGTGCCAGCAGCGCCCTAGCGGGGGCGGCCGGTACGCAGTATTTT. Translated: CASSALAGAAGTQYF. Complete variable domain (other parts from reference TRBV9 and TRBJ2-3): DSGVTQTPKHLITATGQRVTLRCSPRSGDLSVYWYQQSLDQGLQFLIQYYNGEERAKGNILERFSAQQFPDLHSELNLSSLELGDSALYFCASSALAGAAGTQYFGPGTRLTVL.

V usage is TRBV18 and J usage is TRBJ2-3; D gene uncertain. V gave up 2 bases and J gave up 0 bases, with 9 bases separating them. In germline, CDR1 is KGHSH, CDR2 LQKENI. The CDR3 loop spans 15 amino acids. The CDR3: CASSPKAASTDTQYF. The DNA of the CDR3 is TGTGCCAGCTCACCAAAGGCGGCTAGCACAGATACGCAGTATTTT.

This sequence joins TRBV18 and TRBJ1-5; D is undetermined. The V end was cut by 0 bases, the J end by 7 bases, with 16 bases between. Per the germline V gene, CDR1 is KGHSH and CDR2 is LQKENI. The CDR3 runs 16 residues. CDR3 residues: CASSPPLQEAGQPQHF. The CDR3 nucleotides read TGTGCCAGCTCACCACCACTGCAGGAGGCAGGACAGCCCCAGCATTTT.

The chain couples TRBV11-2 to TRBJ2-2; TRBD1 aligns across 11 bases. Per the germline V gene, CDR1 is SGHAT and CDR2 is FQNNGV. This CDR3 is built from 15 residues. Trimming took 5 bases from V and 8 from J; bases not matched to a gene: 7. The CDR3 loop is CASSDGTGGRGELFF. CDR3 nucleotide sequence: TGTGCCAGCAGCGACGGGACAGGGGGGCGTGGGGAGCTGTTTTTT.

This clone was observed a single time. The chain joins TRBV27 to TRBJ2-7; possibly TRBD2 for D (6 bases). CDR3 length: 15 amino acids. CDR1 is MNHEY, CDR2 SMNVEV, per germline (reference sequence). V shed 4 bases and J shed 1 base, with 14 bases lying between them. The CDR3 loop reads CASSSPGGQSYEQYF. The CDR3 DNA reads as TGTGCCAGCAGTTCCCCCGGGGGTCAGTCCTACGAGCAGTACTTC.

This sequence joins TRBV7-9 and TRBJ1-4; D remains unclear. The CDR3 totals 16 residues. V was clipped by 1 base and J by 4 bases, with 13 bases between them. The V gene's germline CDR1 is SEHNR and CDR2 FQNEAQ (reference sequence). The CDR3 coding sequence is TGTGCCAGCAGCTTAGAGAATGTACAGTTTAATGAAAAACTGTTTTTT. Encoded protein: CASSLENVQFNEKLFF.

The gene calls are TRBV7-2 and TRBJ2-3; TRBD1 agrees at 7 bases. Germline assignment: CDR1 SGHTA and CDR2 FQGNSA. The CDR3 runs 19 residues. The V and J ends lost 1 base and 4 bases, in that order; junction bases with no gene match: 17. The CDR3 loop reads CASSLDPRAGGSGSDTQYF. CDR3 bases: TGTGCCAGCAGCTTAGATCCTAGGGCAGGGGGAAGCGGTTCAGATACGCAGTATTTT.

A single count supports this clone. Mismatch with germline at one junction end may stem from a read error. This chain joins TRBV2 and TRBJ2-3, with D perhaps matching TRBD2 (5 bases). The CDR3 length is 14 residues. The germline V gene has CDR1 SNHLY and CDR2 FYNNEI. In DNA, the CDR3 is TGTGCCAGCAGAGAAGTTGGAGGCGGAGATACGCAGTATTTT. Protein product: CASREVGGGDTQYF.

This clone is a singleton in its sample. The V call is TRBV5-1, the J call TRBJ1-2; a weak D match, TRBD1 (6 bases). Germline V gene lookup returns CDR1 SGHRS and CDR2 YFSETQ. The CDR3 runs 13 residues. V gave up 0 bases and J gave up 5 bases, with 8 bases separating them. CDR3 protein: CASSLGRGYGYTF. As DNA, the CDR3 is TGCGCCAGCAGCTTGGGCAGGGGATATGGCTACACCTTC.

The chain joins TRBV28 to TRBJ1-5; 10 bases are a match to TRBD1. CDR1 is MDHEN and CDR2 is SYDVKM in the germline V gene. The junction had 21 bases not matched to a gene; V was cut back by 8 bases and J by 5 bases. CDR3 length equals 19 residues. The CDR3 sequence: CASRPRDRGAVTHDQPQHF. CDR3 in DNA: TGTGCCAGCCGCCCCCGGGACAGGGGCGCCGTTACCCACGATCAGCCCCAGCATTTT. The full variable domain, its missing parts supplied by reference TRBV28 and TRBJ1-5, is DVKVTQSSRYLVKRTGEKVFLECVQDMDHENMFWYRQDPGLGLRLIYFSYDVKMKEKGDIPEGYSVSREKKERFSLILESASTNQTSMYLCASRPRDRGAVTHDQPQHFGDGTRLSIL.

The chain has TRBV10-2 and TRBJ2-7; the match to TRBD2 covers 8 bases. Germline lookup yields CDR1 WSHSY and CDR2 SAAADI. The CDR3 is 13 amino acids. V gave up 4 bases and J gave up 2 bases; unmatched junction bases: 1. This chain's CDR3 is CASSAGGAYEQYF. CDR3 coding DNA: TGCGCCAGCAGTGCGGGGGGGGCCTACGAGCAGTACTTC.

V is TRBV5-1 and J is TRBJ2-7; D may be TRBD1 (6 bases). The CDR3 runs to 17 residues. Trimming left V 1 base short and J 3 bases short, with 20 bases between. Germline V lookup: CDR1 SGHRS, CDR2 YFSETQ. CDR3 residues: CASSLNQGSIPYYEQYF. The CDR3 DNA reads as TGCGCCAGCAGCTTGAACCAGGGGTCCATACCCTACTACGAGCAGTACTTC.

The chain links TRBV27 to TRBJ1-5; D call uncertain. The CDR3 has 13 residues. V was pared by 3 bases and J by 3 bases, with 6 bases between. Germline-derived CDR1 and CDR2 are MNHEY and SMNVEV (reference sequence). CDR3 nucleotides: TGTGCCAGCAGTTTCCTATACAATCAGCCCCAGCATTTT. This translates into CASSFLYNQPQHF.

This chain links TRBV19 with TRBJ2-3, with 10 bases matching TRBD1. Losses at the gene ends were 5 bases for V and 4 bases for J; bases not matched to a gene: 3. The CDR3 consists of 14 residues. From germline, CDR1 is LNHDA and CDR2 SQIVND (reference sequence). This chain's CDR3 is CASSRQGASDTQYF. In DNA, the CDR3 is TGTGCCAGTAGTCGACAGGGGGCGTCAGATACGCAGTATTTT.

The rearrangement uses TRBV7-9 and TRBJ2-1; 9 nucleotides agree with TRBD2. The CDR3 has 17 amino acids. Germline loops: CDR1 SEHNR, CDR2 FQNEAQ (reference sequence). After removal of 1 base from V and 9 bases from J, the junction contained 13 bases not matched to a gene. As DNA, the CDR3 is TGTGCCAGCAGCTTAGGTGGTATGCGGGGGGGCCCCGGTGAGCAGTTCTTC. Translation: CASSLGGMRGGPGEQFF. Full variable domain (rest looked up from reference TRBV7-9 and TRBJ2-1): DTGVSQNPRHKITKRGQNVTFRCDPISEHNRLYWYRQTLGQGPEFLTYFQNEAQLEKSRLLSDRFSAERPKGSFSTLEIQRTEQGDSAMYLCASSLGGMRGGPGEQFFGPGTRLTVL.

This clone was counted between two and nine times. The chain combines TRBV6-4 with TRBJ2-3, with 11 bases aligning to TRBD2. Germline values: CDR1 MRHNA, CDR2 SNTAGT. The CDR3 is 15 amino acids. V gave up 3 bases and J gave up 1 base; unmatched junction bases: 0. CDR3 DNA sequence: TGTGCCAGCAGTGAGACTAGCGGGGGCACAGATACGCAGTATTTT. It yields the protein CASSETSGGTDTQYF.

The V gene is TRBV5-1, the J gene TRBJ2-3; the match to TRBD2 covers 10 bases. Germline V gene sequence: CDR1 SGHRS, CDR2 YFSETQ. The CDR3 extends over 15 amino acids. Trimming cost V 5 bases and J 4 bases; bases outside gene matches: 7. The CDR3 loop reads CASRPSGGAADTQYF. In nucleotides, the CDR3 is TGCGCCAGCAGACCCAGCGGGGGGGCGGCAGATACGCAGTATTTT.